These T cell receptor beta chains were read from a single sample in a study of regulatory T cells in long-lasting Graves disease. TCRdb called the multiplex PCR reads again in MiXCR, with one record for every CDR3 protein. The table records around 500,000 distinct CDR3 sequences, about 16% of them present only once. The same sample was also studied in work on T cells in Graves' hyperthyroidism and ophthalmopathy.

Sequenced here: peripheral blood mononuclear cells (PBMCs), sampled at new diagnosis, from a patient treated with antithyroid drugs. These TCRs come from a woman aged 35-65 years with Graves disease. Each CDR3 is given with its conserved first and last residue.

j_call v_call cdr3_aa
TRBJ2-3 TRBV6-5 CASSYRRLAGSTDTQYF
TRBJ2-7 TRBV28 CASRRLAGAYEQYF
TRBJ2-5 TRBV2 CASSAGTSSETQYF
TRBJ2-7 TRBV25-1 CASSELDRGAYEQYF
TRBJ1-1 TRBV12-5 CASGLVPPLGASNTEAFF
TRBJ1-4 TRBV3-1 CASSSEGEKLFF
TRBJ2-1 TRBV20-1 CSAGGLVGVPHEQFF
TRBJ1-2 TRBV10-3 CAISGTEYGYTF
TRBJ2-2 TRBV6-5 CASSYREAQGAPFDTGELFF
TRBJ1-6 TRBV20-1 CSARDRARQGNSPLHF
TRBJ2-5 TRBV6-1 CASSEYIAGGMETQYF
TRBJ2-1 TRBV7-2 CASSLSYGGGANEQFF
TRBJ1-5 TRBV5-6 CASTLMGGALGNQPQHF
TRBJ2-7 TRBV12-3/TRBV12-4 CASTLNPGRQGSYEQYF
TRBJ2-5 TRBV20-1 CSATRGRAGETQYF
TRBJ2-5 TRBV29-1 CSVSGEETQYF
TRBJ2-2 TRBV5-1 CASRFGTVTGELFF
TRBJ2-3 TRBV6-1 CASSPPSTDTQYF
TRBJ2-7 TRBV7-9 CASSLYGPSYEQYF
TRBJ2-5 TRBV4-1 CASSQERVSETQYF
TRBJ1-2 TRBV4-1 CASSQEPLGHRAYGYTF
TRBJ2-1 TRBV18 CASSSGRGLYNEQFF
TRBJ2-1 TRBV7-8 CASSLSLAGGRMEQFF
TRBJ2-2 TRBV3-1 CASSSRGVSGELFF
TRBJ2-2 TRBV19 CASSIAGTVTGELFF